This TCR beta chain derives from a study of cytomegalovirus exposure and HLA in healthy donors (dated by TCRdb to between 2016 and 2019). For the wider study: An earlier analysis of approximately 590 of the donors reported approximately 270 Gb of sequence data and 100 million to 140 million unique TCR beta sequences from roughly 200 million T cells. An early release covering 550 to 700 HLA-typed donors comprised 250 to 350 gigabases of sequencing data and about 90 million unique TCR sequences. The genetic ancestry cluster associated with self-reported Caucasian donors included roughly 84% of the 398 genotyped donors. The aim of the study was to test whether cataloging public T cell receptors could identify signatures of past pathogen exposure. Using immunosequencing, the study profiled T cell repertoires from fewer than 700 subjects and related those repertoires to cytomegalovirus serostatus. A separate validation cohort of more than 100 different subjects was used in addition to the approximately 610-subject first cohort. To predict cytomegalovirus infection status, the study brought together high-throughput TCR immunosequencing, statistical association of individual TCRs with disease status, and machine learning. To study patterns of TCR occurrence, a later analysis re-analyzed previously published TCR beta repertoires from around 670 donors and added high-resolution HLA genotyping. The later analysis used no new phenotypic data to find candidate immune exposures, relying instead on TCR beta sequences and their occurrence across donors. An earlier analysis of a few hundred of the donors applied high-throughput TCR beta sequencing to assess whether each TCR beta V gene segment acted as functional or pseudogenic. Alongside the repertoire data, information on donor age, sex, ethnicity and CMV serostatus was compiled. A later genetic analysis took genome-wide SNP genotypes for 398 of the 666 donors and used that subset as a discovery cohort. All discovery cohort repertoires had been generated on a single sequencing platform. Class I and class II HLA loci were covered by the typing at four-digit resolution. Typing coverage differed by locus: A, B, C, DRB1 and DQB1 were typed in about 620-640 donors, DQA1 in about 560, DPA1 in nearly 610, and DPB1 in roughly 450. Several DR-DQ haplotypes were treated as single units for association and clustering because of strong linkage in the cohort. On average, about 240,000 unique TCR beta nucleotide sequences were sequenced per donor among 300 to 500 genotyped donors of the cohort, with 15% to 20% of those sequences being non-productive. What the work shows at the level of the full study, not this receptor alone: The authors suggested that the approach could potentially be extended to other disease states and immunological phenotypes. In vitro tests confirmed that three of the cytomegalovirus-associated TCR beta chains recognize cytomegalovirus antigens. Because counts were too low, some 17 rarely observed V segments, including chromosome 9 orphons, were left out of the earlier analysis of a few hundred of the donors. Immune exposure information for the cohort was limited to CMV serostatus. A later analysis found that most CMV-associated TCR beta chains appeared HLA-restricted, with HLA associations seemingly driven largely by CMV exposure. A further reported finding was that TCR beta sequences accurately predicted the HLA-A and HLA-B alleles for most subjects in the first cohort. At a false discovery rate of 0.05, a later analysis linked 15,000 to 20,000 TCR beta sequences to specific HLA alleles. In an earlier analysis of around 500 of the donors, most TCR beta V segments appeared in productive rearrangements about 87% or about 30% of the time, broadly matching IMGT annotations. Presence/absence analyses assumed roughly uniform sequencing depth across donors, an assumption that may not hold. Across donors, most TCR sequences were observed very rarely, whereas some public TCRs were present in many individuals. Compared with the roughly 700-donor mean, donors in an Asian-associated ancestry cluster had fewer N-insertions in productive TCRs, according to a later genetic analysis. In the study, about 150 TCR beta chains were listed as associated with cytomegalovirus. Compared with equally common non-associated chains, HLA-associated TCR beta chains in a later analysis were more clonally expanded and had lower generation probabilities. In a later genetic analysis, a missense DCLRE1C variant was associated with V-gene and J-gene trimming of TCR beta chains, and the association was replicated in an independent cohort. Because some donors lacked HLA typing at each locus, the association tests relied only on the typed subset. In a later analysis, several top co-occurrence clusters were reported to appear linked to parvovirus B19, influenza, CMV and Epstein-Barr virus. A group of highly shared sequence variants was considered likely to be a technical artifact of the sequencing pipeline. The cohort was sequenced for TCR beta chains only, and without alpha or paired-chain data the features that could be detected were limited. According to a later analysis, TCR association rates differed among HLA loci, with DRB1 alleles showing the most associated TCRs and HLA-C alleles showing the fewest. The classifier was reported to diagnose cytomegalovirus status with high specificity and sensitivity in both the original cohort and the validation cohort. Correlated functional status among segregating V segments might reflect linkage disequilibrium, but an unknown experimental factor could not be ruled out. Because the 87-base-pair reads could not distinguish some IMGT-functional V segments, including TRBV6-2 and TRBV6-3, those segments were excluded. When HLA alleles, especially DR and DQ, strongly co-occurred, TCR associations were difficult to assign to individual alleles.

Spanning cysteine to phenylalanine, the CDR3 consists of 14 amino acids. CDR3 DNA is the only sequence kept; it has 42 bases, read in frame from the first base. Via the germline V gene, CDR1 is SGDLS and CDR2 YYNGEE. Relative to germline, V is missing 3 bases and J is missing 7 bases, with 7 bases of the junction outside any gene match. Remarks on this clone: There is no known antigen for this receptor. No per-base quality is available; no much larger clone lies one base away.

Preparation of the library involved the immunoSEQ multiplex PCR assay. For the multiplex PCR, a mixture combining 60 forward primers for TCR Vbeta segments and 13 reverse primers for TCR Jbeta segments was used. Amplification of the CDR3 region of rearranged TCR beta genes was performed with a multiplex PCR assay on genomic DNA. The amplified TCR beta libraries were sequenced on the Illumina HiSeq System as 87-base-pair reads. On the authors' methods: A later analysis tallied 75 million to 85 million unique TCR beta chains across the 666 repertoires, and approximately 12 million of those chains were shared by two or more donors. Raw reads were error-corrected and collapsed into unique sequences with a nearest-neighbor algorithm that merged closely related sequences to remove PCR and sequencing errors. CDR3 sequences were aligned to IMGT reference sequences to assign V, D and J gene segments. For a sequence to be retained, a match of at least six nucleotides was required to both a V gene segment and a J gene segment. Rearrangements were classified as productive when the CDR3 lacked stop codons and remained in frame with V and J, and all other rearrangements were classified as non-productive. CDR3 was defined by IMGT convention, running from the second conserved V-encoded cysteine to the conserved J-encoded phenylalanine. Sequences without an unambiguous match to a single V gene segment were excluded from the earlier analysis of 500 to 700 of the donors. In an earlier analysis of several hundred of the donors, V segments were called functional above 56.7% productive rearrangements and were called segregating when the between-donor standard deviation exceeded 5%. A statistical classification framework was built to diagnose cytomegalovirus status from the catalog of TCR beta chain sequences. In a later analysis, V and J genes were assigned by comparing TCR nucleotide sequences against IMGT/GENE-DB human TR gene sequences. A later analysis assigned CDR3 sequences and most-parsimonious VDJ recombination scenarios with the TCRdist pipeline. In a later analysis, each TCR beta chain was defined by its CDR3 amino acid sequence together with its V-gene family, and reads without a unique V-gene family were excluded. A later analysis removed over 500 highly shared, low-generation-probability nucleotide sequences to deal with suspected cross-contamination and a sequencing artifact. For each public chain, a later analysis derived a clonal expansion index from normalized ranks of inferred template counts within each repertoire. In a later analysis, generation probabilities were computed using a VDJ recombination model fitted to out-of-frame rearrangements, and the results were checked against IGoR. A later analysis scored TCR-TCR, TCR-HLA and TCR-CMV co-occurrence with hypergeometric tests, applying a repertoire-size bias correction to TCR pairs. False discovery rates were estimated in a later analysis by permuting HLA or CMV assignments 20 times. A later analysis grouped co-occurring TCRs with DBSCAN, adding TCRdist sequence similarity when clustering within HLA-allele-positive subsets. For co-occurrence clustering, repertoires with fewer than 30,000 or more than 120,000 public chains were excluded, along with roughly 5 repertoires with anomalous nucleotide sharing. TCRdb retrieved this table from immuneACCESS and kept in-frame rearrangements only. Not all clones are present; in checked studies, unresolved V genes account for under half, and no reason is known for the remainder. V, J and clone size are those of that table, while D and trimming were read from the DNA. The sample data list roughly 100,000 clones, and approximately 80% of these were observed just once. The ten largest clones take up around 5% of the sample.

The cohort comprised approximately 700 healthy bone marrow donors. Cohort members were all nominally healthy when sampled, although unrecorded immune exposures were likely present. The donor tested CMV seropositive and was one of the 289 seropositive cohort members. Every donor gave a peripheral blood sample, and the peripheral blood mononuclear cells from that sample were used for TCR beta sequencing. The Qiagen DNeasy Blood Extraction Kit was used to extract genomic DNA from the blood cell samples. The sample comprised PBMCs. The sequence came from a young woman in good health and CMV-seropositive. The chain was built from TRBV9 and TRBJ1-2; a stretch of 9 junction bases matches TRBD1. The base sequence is TGTGCCAGCAGCGGACCCGGGACAGGGCCTGGCTACACCTTC. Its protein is CASSGPGTGPGYTF. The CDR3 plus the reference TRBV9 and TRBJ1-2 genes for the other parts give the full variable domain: DSGVTQTPKHLITATGQRVTLRCSPRSGDLSVYWYQQSLDQGLQFLIQYYNGEERAKGNILERFSAQQFPDLHSELNLSSLELGDSALYFCASSGPGTGPGYTFGSGTRLTVV.